The 24 T cell receptor beta chains given below trace back to one sample, sequenced in a study of blood T cell repertoires in COVID-19. Sequencing was performed with immunoSEQ multiplex PCR; in TCRdb, only in-frame clones are kept and a portion is missing. The sample includes 120,000 to 150,000 clones, approximately 87% of them seen just once. The sample taken for sequencing was peripheral blood. Every receptor here comes from a woman between 45 and 60 years old with active or convalescent COVID-19.

V is TRBV6-5 and J is TRBJ1-1, with 8 nucleotides matching TRBD1. This CDR3 comprises 13 residues. Germline V CDR1 and CDR2: MNHEY, SVGAGI. Losses at the gene ends were 6 bases for V and 4 bases for J; bases not matched to a gene: 4. CDR3 in DNA: TGTGCCAGCAGCGGAGACAGGGGCACTGAAGCTTTCTTT. It codes for CASSGDRGTEAFF.

The V call is TRBV7-6, the J call TRBJ1-2; TRBD1 might be the D (6 bases). Germline V gene lookup returns CDR1 SGHVS and CDR2 FNYEAQ. Trimming cost V 6 bases and J 5 bases, with 16 bases left between them. The CDR3 spans 14 residues. CDR3 loop: CASSPSDRLYGYTF. The CDR3 coding sequence is TGTGCCAGCAGTCCCTCCGACAGGTTATATGGCTACACCTTC. Using reference TRBV7-6 and TRBJ1-2 for the parts outside the CDR3, the full variable domain is GAGVSQSPRYKVTKRGQDVALRCDPISGHVSLYWYRQALGQGPEFLTYFNYEAQQDKSGLPNDRFSAERPEGSISTLTIQRTEQRDSAMYRCASSPSDRLYGYTFGSGTRLTVV.

The V and J genes are TRBV7-2 and TRBJ2-1; D is possibly TRBD2 (5 bases). CDR3 size: 15 residues. CDR1 and CDR2 from the germline V gene are SGHTA and FQGNSA. V was trimmed by 2 bases and J by 2 bases, leaving 10 bases between them. The CDR3, as DNA: TGTGCCAGCAGCTTAATGAGCGGAGCCTACAATGAGCAGTTCTTC. The encoded protein is CASSLMSGAYNEQFF. The whole variable domain, filled in from reference TRBV7-2 and TRBJ2-1, reads GAGVSQSPSNKVTEKGKDVELRCDPISGHTALYWYRQSLGQGLEFLIYFQGNSAPDKSGLPSDRFSAERTGGSVSTLTIQRTQQEDSAVYLCASSLMSGAYNEQFFGPGTRLTVL.

The chain couples TRBV4-2 to TRBJ2-1; 9 positions agree with TRBD2. From germline, CDR1 is LGHNA and CDR2 YNFKEQ. This CDR3 comprises 14 residues. Trimming cost V 11 bases and J 1 base; bases outside gene matches: 6. CDR3 in amino acids: CASSSGRSYNEQFF. For the CDR3, the DNA is TGTGCCTCAAGTAGCGGGAGATCCTACAATGAGCAGTTCTTC.

The V call is TRBV6-6, the J call TRBJ1-2; D gene unclear. In germline, CDR1 is MNHNY, CDR2 SVGAGI (reference sequence). The CDR3 length is 14 residues. With 0 bases removed from V and 2 bases from J, the gap between germline ends came to 7 bases. The CDR3 nucleotides are TGTGCCAGCAGTTACTCGGGAGGGAACTATGGCTACACCTTC. Translation gives CASSYSGGNYGYTF.

The genes are TRBV14 and TRBJ1-2; D ambiguous. The CDR3 length is 15 residues. CDR1 is SGHDN, CDR2 FVKESK, per germline. The V and J ends lost 1 base and 7 bases respectively, with 16 bases between them. The CDR3 spells CASSQAPNRQAGYTF. DNA for the CDR3: TGTGCCAGCAGCCAAGCCCCTAATCGGCAGGCTGGCTACACCTTC.

This clone was observed a few times. The genes are TRBV4-3 and TRBJ2-3; 11 bases agree with TRBD2. This CDR3 comprises 16 residues. CDR1 is LGHNA, CDR2 YSLEER, per germline. Trimming took 5 bases from V and 4 from J; bases not matched to a gene: 8. The CDR3 DNA follows: TGCGCCAGCAGCTTAAGTAGCGGGGGGGGCTCAGATACGCAGTATTTT. Its translation is CASSLSSGGGSDTQYF.

This clone was counted ten times or more. The rearrangement joins TRBV4-1 to TRBJ1-1; TRBD1 aligns across 7 bases. After removal of 6 bases from V and 2 bases from J, the junction contained 6 bases not matched to a gene. This CDR3 region has 14 residues. The germline gives CDR1 MGHRA, CDR2 YSYEKL. The CDR3, as DNA: TGCGCCAGCAGGGGAACAGGGGAAAACACTGAAGCTTTCTTT. It specifies CASRGTGENTEAFF.

The V call is TRBV5-6, the J call TRBJ2-1, with TRBD1 identical over 11 bases. Trimming at V came to 1 base and at J to 6 bases, leaving 6 bases not matched to a gene. Germline V gene sequence: CDR1 SGHDT, CDR2 YYEEEE. The CDR3 is made up of 16 amino acids. DNA for the CDR3: TGTGCCAGCAGCTTGCTGCGGGACAGGGGGATCAATGAGCAGTTCTTC. Translated, it gives CASSLLRDRGINEQFF.

The rearrangement joins TRBV3-1 (or the pseudogene TRBV3-2) to TRBJ1-5, with a tentative D call TRBD1 (5 bases). The CDR3 runs 16 residues. CDR1 LGHDT and CDR2 YNNKEL come from the germline V gene (reference sequence). Trimming took 1 base from V and 7 from J, leaving 17 bases between them. CDR3 in DNA: TGTGCCAGCAGCCAAGGTGGCAGCGCAGGGTGGCAGCCCCAGCATTTT. Encoded protein: CASSQGGSAGWQPQHF.

This clone was found once. This chain joins TRBV19 and TRBJ1-5; TRBD1 is a possible D gene (5 bases). CDR1 is LNHDA and CDR2 is SQIVND in the germline V gene (reference sequence). The V end lost 6 bases, the J end lost 0 bases, and 6 bases lay between the germline ends. The CDR3 sequence is 13 residues long. CDR3: CASSQGSNQPQHF. In DNA form, the CDR3 reads TGTGCCAGTAGCCAGGGTAGCAATCAGCCCCAGCATTTT.

This chain uses TRBV7-9 with TRBJ2-5; D is unclear. The CDR3 totals 15 residues. Trimming shortened V by 5 bases and J by 5 bases, and 18 bases separated the two germline ends. Germline assignment: CDR1 SEHNR and CDR2 FQNEAQ (reference sequence). Here the CDR3 reads CASSPGGTGVETQYF. CDR3 in DNA: TGTGCCAGCAGCCCCGGTGGCACGGGTGTGGAGACCCAGTACTTC.

V gene TRBV30 combines with J gene TRBJ2-5, with 7 bases aligning to TRBD2. CDR1 is GTSNPN and CDR2 is SVGIG in the germline V gene (reference sequence). The CDR3 runs to 15 residues. V was pared by 1 base and J by 4 bases, with 9 bases of the junction left unmatched. CDR3 DNA sequence: TGTGCCTGGAGTGCCGTGGCTAGCGGTCGAGAGACCCAGTACTTC. Amino acid sequence: CAWSAVASGRETQYF. Full variable domain (missing parts from reference TRBV30 and TRBJ2-5): SQTIHQWPATLVQPVGSPLSLECTVEGTSNPNLYWYRQAAGRGLQLLFYSVGIGQISSEVPQNLSASRPQDRQFILSSKKLLLSDSGFYLCAWSAVASGRETQYFGPGTRLLVL.

Turning to this clone: Compared with germline, one end of the junction differs, possibly owing to a read error. The rearrangement uses TRBV6-1 and TRBJ2-7, with D maybe TRBD2 (6 bases). The CDR3 sequence is 14 residues long. Germline V CDR1 and CDR2: MNHNS, SASEGT. The CDR3: CASSKAGTSYEQYF. Here the CDR3 DNA reads TGTGCCAGCAGTAAAGCCGGGACTTCCTACGAGCAGTACTTC.

The rearrangement uses TRBV11-2 and TRBJ1-6, with D unclear. The CDR3 extends over 14 amino acids. Germline CDR1 and CDR2: SGHAT and FQNNGV. The ends were cut back, 7 bases at V and 5 bases at J, with 12 bases in the middle. The CDR3 region is CASTPLGHNSPLHF. In nucleotides, the CDR3 is TGTGCCAGCACACCATTGGGCCATAATTCACCCCTCCACTTT.

The V gene is TRBV3-1 (or the pseudogene TRBV3-2), the J gene TRBJ1-4, with TRBD1 identical over 9 bases. The CDR3 loop spans 17 amino acids. The V gene end was trimmed by 6 bases and the J gene end by 3 bases; junction bases not matched to a gene: 11. Germline CDR1 and CDR2: LGHDT and YNNKEL (reference sequence). The CDR3 DNA follows: TGTGCCAGCAGACGGGACAGGGAAGGATCGCCTAATGAAAAACTGTTTTTT. Translation: CASRRDREGSPNEKLFF.

V and J are TRBV7-3 and TRBJ1-5; TRBD1 might be the D (6 bases). Per germline, CDR1 SGHTA and CDR2 FQGTGA. The V gene lost 8 bases and the J gene lost 0 bases, with 8 bases spanning the gap. The length of the CDR3 is 13 residues. The DNA of the CDR3 is TGTGCCAGCGCACAGGGTAGCAATCAGCCCCAGCATTTT. Protein sequence: CASAQGSNQPQHF.

A note on this clone: One end of the junction is discordant with germline, which a read error may explain. Other DNA sequences of this sample code for an identical CDR3. V gene TRBV28 combines with J gene TRBJ1-1; the D gene is possibly TRBD1 (5 bases). The germline gives CDR1 MDHEN, CDR2 SYDVKM. The CDR3 length is 15 residues. This CDR3 reads CASSWEGRFNTEAFF. The CDR3, as DNA: TGTGCCAGCTCATGGGAGGGGCGGTTTAACACTGAAGCCTTCTTT.

This clone has a handful of counts. The chain couples TRBV27 to TRBJ2-1; 7 nucleotides agree with TRBD1. V shed 0 bases, J shed 3 bases, and the junction held 11 bases outside the gene matches. Germline loops: CDR1 MNHEY, CDR2 SMNVEV (reference sequence). CDR3 length: 18 residues. The CDR3 sequence: CASSLSRQTGIIYNEQFF. CDR3 bases: TGTGCCAGCAGTTTATCCCGACAGACAGGGATCATCTACAATGAGCAGTTCTTC.

V gene TRBV5-6 combines with J gene TRBJ2-7; 9 nucleotides align to TRBD1. Germline V gene lookup returns CDR1 SGHDT and CDR2 YYEEEE. The V gene end was trimmed by 4 bases and the J gene end by 3 bases; junction bases not matched to a gene: 8. CDR3 length equals 15 residues. The CDR3 DNA reads as TGTGCCAGCAGCCCAGCCGGGACAGGGCTCTACGAGCAGTACTTC. This translates into CASSPAGTGLYEQYF.

This chain connects TRBV5-1 to TRBJ1-2, with 8 nucleotides matching TRBD1. The ends lost 3 bases at V and 4 bases at J; junction bases unmatched: 8. The germline gives CDR1 SGHRS, CDR2 YFSETQ. CDR3 length equals 15 residues. The CDR3 sequence is CASSSDRGAAYGYTF. For the CDR3, the DNA is TGCGCCAGCAGCTCCGACAGGGGAGCGGCCTATGGCTACACCTTC.

This chain joins TRBV7-3 and TRBJ2-7, with D hard to call. The CDR3 spans 13 residues. V dropped 2 bases and J dropped 3 bases, with 8 bases sitting between them. Germline V gene sequence: CDR1 SGHTA, CDR2 FQGTGA. The CDR3 bases are TGTGCCAGCAGCTTAGCGCTCCGCTACGAGCAGTACTTC. Its protein product is CASSLALRYEQYF.

The CDR3 sequence: CASSLRTGIDRTAPLHF. In DNA form, the CDR3 reads TGTGCCAGCAGTTTACGGACAGGGATTGATCGGACGGCACCCCTCCACTTT. The chain has TRBV28 and TRBJ1-6; 8 bases fit TRBD1. Germline values: CDR1 MDHEN, CDR2 SYDVKM. The CDR3 runs to 17 residues. With V trimmed by 2 bases and J by 11 bases, 14 bases remained unmatched.

Written as DNA, the CDR3 is TGCGCCAGCAGCTTAGGACAGCTCACAGATACGCAGTATTTT. Translated: CASSLGQLTDTQYF. V is TRBV5-1 and J is TRBJ2-3; the D gene is possibly TRBD1 (6 bases). Germline V CDR1 and CDR2: SGHRS, YFSETQ. The length of the CDR3 is 14 residues. V lost 2 bases and J 2 bases, leaving 9 bases between the germline ends.